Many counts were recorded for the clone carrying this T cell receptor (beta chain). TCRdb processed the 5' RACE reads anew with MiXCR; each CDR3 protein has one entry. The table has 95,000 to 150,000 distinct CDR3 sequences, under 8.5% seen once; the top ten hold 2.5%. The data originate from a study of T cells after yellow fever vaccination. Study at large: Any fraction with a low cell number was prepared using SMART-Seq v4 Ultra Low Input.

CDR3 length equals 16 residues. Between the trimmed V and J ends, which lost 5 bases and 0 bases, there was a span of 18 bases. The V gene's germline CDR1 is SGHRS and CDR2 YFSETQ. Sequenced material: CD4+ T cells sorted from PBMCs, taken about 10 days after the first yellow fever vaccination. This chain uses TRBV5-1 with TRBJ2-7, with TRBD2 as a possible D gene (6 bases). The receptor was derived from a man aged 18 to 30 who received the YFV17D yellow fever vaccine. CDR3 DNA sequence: TGCGCCAGCAGGGAGGGGCTGTCAGCGAGCTCCTACGAGCAGTACTTC. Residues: CASREGLSASSYEQYF.